The next 2 T cell receptor beta chains were all read from a single sample in a study of blood T cell repertoires in COVID-19. Using immunoSEQ multiplex PCR, the repertoire was profiled, and TCRdb retains in-frame clones only, with some absent. The sample lists about 140,000 clones; less than 80% were seen once. Material: peripheral blood. The receptors stem from a woman older than 75 with active or convalescent COVID-19.

The chain has TRBV7-2 and TRBJ1-5, with 8 bases fitting TRBD1. The CDR3 has 15 residues. Germline V lookup: CDR1 SGHTA, CDR2 FQGNSA. Trimming took 5 bases from V and 5 from J; bases not matched to a gene: 8. This chain's CDR3 is CASSLWTGRDQPQHF. Here the CDR3 DNA reads TGTGCCAGCAGCCTCTGGACAGGGCGGGATCAGCCCCAGCATTTT.

The V call is TRBV27, the J call TRBJ1-2; 8 bases fit TRBD1. The CDR3 loop spans 15 amino acids. The J segment lost 4 bases and the V segment lost 5 bases, leaving 9 bases of the junction unmatched. Germline CDR1 reads MNHEY; CDR2 reads SMNVEV (reference sequence). CDR3 bases: TGTGCCAGCAGTCCAAGACAGGGGACGGTCTATGGCTACACCTTC. It is translated as CASSPRQGTVYGYTF.